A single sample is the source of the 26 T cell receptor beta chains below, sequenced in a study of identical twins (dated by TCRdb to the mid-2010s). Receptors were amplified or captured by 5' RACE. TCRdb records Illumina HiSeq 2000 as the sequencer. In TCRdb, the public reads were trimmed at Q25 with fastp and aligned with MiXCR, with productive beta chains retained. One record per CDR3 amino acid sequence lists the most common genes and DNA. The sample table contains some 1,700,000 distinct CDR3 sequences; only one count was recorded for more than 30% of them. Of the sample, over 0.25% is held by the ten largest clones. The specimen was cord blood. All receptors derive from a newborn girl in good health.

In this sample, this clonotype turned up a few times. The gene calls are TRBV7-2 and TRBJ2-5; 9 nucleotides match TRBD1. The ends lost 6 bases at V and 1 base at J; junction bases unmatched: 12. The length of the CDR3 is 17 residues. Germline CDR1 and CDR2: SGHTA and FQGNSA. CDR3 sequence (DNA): TGTGCCAGCAGTAAAAATCGACAGGGGGTACGCCAAGAGACCCAGTACTTC. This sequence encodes CASSKNRQGVRQETQYF.

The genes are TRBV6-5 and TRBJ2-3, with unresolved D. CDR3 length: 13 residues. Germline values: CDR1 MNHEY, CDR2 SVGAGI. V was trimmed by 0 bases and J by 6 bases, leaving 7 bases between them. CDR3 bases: TGTGCCAGCAGTTACTCGGAAGGGGATACGCAGTATTTT. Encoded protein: CASSYSEGDTQYF.

CDR3 nucleotides: TGTGCCAGCAGCGTAGACGGGGCCTTCTACAATGAGCAGTTCTTC. This gives the protein CASSVDGAFYNEQFF. The chain combines TRBV9 with TRBJ2-1; D may be TRBD1 or TRBD2 (5 bases each). CDR1 and CDR2 from the germline V gene are SGDLS and YYNGEE. Between the trimmed V and J ends, which lost 0 bases and 3 bases, there was a span of 10 bases. CDR3 length equals 15 residues. The full variable domain, rest sourced from reference TRBV9 and TRBJ2-1, is DSGVTQTPKHLITATGQRVTLRCSPRSGDLSVYWYQQSLDQGLQFLIQYYNGEERAKGNILERFSAQQFPDLHSELNLSSLELGDSALYFCASSVDGAFYNEQFFGPGTRLTVL.

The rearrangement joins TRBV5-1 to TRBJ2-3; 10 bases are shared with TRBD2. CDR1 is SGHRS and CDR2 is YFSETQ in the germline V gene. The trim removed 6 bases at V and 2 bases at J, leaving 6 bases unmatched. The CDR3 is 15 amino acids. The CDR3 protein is CASNPGLAHTDTQYF. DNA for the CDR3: TGCGCCAGCAACCCGGGACTAGCGCACACAGATACGCAGTATTTT.

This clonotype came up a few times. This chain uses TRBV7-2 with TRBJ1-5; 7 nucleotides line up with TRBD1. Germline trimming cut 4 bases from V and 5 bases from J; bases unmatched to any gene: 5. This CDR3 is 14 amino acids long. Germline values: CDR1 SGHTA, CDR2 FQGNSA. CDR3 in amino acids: CASSSSTGDQPQHF. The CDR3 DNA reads TGTGCCAGCAGCTCATCAACAGGGGATCAGCCCCAGCATTTT.

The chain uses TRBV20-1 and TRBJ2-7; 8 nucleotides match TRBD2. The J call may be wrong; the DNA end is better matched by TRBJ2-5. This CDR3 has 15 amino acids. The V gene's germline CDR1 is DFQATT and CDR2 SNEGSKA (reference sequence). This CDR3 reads CSARDGGGRSQTQYF. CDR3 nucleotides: TGCAGTGCTAGAGATGGGGGCGGGAGGTCACAGACCCAGTACTTC.

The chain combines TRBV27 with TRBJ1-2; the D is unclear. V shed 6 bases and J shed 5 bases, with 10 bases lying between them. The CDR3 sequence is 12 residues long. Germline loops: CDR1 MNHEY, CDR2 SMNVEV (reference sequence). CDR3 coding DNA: TGTGCCAGCAGATCAAGGGTTTATGGCTACACCTTC. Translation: CASRSRVYGYTF.

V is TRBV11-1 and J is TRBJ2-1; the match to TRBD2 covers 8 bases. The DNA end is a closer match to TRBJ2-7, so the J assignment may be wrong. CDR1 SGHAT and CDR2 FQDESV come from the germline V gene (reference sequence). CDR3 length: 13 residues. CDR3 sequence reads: CASKAGVYNEQYF. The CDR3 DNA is TGTGCCAGCAAAGCGGGAGTCTACAATGAGCAGTACTTC.

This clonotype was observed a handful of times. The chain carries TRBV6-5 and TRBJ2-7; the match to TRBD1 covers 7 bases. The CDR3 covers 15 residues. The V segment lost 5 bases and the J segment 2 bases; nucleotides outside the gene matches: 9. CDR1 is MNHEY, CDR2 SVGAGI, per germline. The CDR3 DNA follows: TGTGCCAGCAGTACCAGACAGGGCACCACCTACGAGCAGTACTTC. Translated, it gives CASSTRQGTTYEQYF.

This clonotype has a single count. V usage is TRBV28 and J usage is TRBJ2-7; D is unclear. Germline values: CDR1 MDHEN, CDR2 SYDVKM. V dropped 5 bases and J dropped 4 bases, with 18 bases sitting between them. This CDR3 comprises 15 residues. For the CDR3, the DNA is TGTGCCAGCAGTCTAAGTTTAGGGTTGAGATACGAGCAGTACTTC. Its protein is CASSLSLGLRYEQYF.

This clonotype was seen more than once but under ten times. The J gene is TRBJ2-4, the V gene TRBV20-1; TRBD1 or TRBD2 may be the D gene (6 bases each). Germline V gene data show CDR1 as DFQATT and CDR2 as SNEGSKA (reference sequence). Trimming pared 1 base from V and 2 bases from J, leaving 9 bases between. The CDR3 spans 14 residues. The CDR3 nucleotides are TGCAGTGCTAGAGTGGGGGGCACCAAAAACATTCAGTACTTC. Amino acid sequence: CSARVGGTKNIQYF.

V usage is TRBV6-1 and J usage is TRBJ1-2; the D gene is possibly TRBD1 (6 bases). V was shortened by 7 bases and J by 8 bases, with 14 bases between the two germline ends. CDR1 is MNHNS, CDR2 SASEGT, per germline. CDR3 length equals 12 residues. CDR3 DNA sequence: TGTGCCAGCATTAAAAGGGGGGGGGGCTACACCTTC. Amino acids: CASIKRGGGYTF.

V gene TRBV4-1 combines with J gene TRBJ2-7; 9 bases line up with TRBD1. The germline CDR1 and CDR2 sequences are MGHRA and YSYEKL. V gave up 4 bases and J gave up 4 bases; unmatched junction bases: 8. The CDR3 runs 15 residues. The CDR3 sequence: CASSPMGQGKYEQYF. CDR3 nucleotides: TGCGCCAGCAGCCCCATGGGACAGGGAAAATACGAGCAGTACTTC.

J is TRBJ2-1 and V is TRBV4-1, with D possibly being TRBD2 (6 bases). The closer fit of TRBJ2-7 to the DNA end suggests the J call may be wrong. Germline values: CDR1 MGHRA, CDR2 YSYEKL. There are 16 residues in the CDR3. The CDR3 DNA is TGCGCCAGCAGCCAAGTGACGGGGGTCTCCTACAATGAGCAGTACTTC. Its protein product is CASSQVTGVSYNEQYF.

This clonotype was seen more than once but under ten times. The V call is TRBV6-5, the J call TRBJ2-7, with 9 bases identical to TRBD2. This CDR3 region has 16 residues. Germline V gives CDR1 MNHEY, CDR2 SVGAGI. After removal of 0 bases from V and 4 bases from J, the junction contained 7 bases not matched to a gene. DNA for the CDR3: TGTGCCAGCAGTTACTCGCGATTAGCGGGAGTTTACGAGCAGTACTTC. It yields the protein CASSYSRLAGVYEQYF.

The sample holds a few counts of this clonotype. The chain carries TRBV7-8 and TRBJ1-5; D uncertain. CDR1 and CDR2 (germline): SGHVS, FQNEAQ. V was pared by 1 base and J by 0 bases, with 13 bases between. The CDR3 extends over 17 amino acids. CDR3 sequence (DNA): TGTGCCAGCAGCTTAGGTGGGCCAGGATATAGCAATCAGCCCCAGCATTTT. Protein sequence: CASSLGGPGYSNQPQHF.

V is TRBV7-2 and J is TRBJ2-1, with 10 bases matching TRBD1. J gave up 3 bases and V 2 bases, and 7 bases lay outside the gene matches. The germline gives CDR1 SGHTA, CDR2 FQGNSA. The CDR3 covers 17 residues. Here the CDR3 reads CASSLMPRTGGYNEQFF. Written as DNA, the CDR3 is TGTGCCAGCAGCTTAATGCCACGGACAGGGGGCTACAATGAGCAGTTCTTC.

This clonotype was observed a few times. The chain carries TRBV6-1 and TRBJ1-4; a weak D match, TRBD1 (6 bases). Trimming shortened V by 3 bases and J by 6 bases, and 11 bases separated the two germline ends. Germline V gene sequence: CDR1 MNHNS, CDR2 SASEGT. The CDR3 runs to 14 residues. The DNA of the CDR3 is TGTGCCAGCAGTGACAGGGGATGGGATGAAAAACTGTTTTTT. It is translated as CASSDRGWDEKLFF.

The CDR3 sequence: CASESGTGFPTDTQYF. Here the CDR3 DNA reads TGTGCCTCCGAGTCCGGAACGGGGTTTCCCACAGATACGCAGTATTTT. This sequence joins TRBV19 and TRBJ2-3; TRBD2 might be the D (5 bases). Germline-derived CDR1 and CDR2 are LNHDA and SQIVND (reference sequence). The CDR3 extends over 16 amino acids. V shed 11 bases and J shed 2 bases, with 23 bases lying between them. The complete variable domain, with remaining parts taken from reference TRBV19 and TRBJ2-3, reads DGGITQSPKYLFRKEGQNVTLSCEQNLNHDAMYWYRQDPGQGLRLIYYSQIVNDFQKGDIAEGYSVSREKKESFPLTVTSAQKNPTAFYLCASESGTGFPTDTQYFGPGTRLTVL.

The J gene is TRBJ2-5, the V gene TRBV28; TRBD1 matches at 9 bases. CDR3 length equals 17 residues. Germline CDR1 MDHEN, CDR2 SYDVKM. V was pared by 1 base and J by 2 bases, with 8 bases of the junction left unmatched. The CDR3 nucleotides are TGTGCCAGCAGTTTATCCCTCCGACAGGGGGGACAAGAGACCCAGTACTTC. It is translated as CASSLSLRQGGQETQYF.

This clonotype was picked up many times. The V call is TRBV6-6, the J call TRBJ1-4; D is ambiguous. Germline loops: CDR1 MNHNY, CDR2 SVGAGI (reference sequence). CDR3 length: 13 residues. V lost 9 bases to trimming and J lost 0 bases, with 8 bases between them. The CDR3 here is CASSGATNEKLFF. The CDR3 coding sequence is TGTGCCAGTTCCGGCGCAACTAATGAAAAACTGTTTTTT.

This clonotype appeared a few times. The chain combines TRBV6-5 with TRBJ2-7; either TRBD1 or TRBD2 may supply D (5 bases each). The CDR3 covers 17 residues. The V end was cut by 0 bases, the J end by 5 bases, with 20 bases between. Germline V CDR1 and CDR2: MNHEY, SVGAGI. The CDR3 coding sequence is TGTGCCAGCAGTTACTCTCAGGGAACGGGATTAGTCGACGAGCAGTACTTC. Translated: CASSYSQGTGLVDEQYF.

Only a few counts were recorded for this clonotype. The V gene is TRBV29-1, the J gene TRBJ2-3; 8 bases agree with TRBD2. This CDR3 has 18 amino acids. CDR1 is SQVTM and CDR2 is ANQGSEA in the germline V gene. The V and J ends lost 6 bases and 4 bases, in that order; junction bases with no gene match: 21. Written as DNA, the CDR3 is TGCAGCGTGAGCCAAGGTACTAGCGGTTGGTTTCCCCCAGATACGCAGTATTTT. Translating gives CSVSQGTSGWFPPDTQYF.

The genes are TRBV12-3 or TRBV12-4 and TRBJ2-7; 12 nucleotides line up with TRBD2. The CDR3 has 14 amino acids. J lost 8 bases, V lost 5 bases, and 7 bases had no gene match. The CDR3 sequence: CASSRLAGVGKQYF. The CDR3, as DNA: TGTGCCAGCAGTCGACTAGCGGGAGTGGGAAAGCAGTACTTC.

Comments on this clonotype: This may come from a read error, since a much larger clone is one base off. CDR3 sequence (DNA): TGTGCCAGCTTAAAGACAGCTCACAATGAGCAGTTCTTC. This encodes CASLKTAHNEQFF. This chain connects TRBV2 to TRBJ2-1, with D tentatively TRBD1 (5 bases). This CDR3 spans 13 amino acids. V lost 8 bases and J lost 5, with 13 bases in between. The germline gives CDR1 SNHLY, CDR2 FYNNEI. Filled out from reference TRBV2 and TRBJ2-1, the complete variable domain reads EPEVTQTPSHQVTQMGQEVILRCVPISNHLYFYWYRQILGQKVEFLVSFYNNEISEKSEIFDDQFSVERPDGSNFTLKIRSTKLEDSAMYFCASLKTAHNEQFFGPGTRLTVL.

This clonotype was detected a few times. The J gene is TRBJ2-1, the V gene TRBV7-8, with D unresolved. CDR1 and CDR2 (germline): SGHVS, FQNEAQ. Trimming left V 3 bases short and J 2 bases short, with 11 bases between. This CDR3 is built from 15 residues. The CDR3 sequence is CASSFSRVAYNEQFF. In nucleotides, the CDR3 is TGTGCCAGCAGCTTTTCCCGGGTCGCCTACAATGAGCAGTTCTTC.